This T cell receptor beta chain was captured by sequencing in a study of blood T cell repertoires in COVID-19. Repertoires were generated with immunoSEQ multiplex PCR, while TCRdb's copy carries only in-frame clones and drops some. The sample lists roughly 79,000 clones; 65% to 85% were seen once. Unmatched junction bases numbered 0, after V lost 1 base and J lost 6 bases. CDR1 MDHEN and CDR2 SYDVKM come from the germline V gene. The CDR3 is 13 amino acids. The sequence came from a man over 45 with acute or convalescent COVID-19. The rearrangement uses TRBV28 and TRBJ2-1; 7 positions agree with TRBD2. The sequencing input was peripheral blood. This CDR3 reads CASSLSGGNEQFF. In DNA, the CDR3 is TGTGCCAGCAGTTTATCGGGGGGCAATGAGCAGTTCTTC. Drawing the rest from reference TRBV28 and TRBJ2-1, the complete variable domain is DVKVTQSSRYLVKRTGEKVFLECVQDMDHENMFWYRQDPGLGLRLIYFSYDVKMKEKGDIPEGYSVSREKKERFSLILESASTNQTSMYLCASSLSGGNEQFFGPGTRLTVL.